These 15 T cell receptor beta chains share one sample of origin, sequenced in a study of shared clonotypes between healthy human individuals. Here immunoSEQ multiplex PCR was the method, and the copy in TCRdb shows in-frame clones only, minus some. This sample has under 1,100,000 clones, with approximately 68% found just once. Specimen: memory CD4+ T cells sorted from blood. This sample's subset: CD45RA-negative fraction. The origin of the receptors is a man aged 18 to 30 in good health.

The V call is TRBV6-6, the J call TRBJ1-1; possible D gene TRBD1, 6 bases. The germline CDR1 and CDR2 sequences are MNHNY and SVGAGI (reference sequence). This CDR3 has 15 amino acids. V was shortened by 6 bases and J by 0 bases, with 14 bases between the two germline ends. The DNA for the CDR3 is TGTGCCAGCAGACACAGACAGGCAATGAACACTGAAGCTTTCTTT. It codes for CASRHRQAMNTEAFF.

The sample holds one count of this clone. The chain has TRBV5-5 and TRBJ2-7, with a possible D match to TRBD2 (6 bases). The CDR3 totals 15 residues. The V and J ends lost 4 bases and 3 bases respectively, with 17 bases between them. Germline CDR1 reads SGHKS; CDR2 reads YYEKEE (reference sequence). CDR3 in amino acids: CASSTQAGQSYEQYF. In DNA form, the CDR3 reads TGTGCCAGCAGCACCCAGGCGGGGCAGAGCTACGAGCAGTACTTC.

The chain is built from TRBV5-4 and TRBJ1-6; 7 positions match TRBD1. Looked up from germline, CDR1 is SGHNT and CDR2 is YYREEE (reference sequence). The CDR3 totals 16 residues. V dropped 4 bases and J dropped 5; count of bases not matched to a gene: 9. The CDR3 DNA sequence: TGTGCCAGCAGCCTCAGGGGGGGTATCGATAATTCACCCCTCCACTTT. Its protein product is CASSLRGGIDNSPLHF.

V is TRBV4-1 and J is TRBJ2-5; 8 positions match TRBD1. CDR1 and CDR2 (germline): MGHRA, YSYEKL. This CDR3 contains 17 residues. V shed 0 bases, J shed 2 bases, and the junction held 8 bases outside the gene matches. The CDR3 region is CASSQDRPGTGQETQYF. CDR3 DNA sequence: TGCGCCAGCAGCCAAGATCGGCCCGGGACAGGACAAGAGACCCAGTACTTC.

The chain combines TRBV5-1 with TRBJ2-5; tentative D call: TRBD1 (6 bases). The CDR3 is 14 amino acids. The V gene's germline CDR1 is SGHRS and CDR2 YFSETQ. The V and J ends lost 1 base and 4 bases respectively, with 11 bases between them. CDR3 loop: CASSLSSRGETQYF. The CDR3 region has the DNA TGCGCCAGCAGCTTGTCATCCAGGGGAGAGACCCAGTACTTC.

The chain recombines TRBV18 with TRBJ2-7, with 16 bases aligning to TRBD2. Germline CDR1 reads KGHSH; CDR2 reads LQKENI. Germline trimming cut 3 bases from V and 5 bases from J; bases unmatched to any gene: 4. This CDR3 comprises 16 residues. CDR3 DNA: TGTGCCAGCTCACCGGGACTAGCGGGAGGGCCCCACGAGCAGTACTTC. Its translation is CASSPGLAGGPHEQYF.

In its sample, this clone was seen a few times. This rearrangement joins TRBV30 to TRBJ2-3; TRBD2 aligns across 7 bases. Germline lookup yields CDR1 GTSNPN and CDR2 SVGIG (reference sequence). The CDR3 runs to 12 residues. V lost 2 bases to trimming and J lost 6 bases; unmatched junction nucleotides: 2. The CDR3 region has the DNA TGTGCCTGGAGTCCCGGGGGGGATACGCAGTATTTT. Its protein is CAWSPGGDTQYF. Drawing the rest from reference TRBV30 and TRBJ2-3, the complete variable domain is SQTIHQWPATLVQPVGSPLSLECTVEGTSNPNLYWYRQAAGRGLQLLFYSVGIGQISSEVPQNLSASRPQDRQFILSSKKLLLSDSGFYLCAWSPGGDTQYFGPGTRLTVL.

The J gene is TRBJ2-5, the V gene TRBV14, with D perhaps assigned TRBD1 or TRBD2 (6 bases each). CDR1 is SGHDN, CDR2 FVKESK, per germline. Trimming removed 4 bases at V and 14 bases at J, with 17 bases between. The CDR3 covers 12 residues. The CDR3 DNA sequence: TGTGCCAGCAGCCGGACGGGGGCAGCGGCATACTTC. This codes for CASSRTGAAAYF.

The chain recombines TRBV6-6 with TRBJ1-2, with D possibly being TRBD1 (5 bases). CDR1 MNHNY and CDR2 SVGAGI come from the germline V gene (reference sequence). The V gene lost 0 bases and the J gene lost 8 bases, with 10 bases spanning the gap. This CDR3 contains 13 residues. CDR3 bases: TGTGCCAGCAGTTACTCAACGACAGACGGCTACACCTTC. Protein: CASSYSTTDGYTF.

The V gene is TRBV7-2, the J gene TRBJ2-3, with 7 nucleotides matching TRBD1. The ends lost 2 bases at V and 4 bases at J; junction bases unmatched: 3. Germline CDR1 is SGHTA and CDR2 is FQGNSA. The CDR3 covers 14 residues. CDR3: CASSLLGGPDTQYF. In DNA, the CDR3 is TGTGCCAGCAGCTTATTAGGGGGCCCAGATACGCAGTATTTT.

The rearrangement uses TRBV7-6 and TRBJ2-6; perhaps TRBD1 as D (7 bases). Trimming cost V 2 bases and J 2 bases, with 10 bases left between them. Germline V gives CDR1 SGHVS, CDR2 FNYEAQ. CDR3 length equals 16 residues. The CDR3 loop is CASSLQGGAGANVLTF. The CDR3 nucleotides are TGTGCCAGCAGCTTACAGGGGGGCGCTGGGGCCAACGTCCTGACTTTC.

This chain joins TRBV4-3 and TRBJ2-4, with D perhaps assigned TRBD1 or TRBD2 (6 bases each). The CDR3 extends over 14 amino acids. The germline CDR1 and CDR2 sequences are LGHNA and YSLEER. Trimming removed 4 bases at V and 2 bases at J, with 9 bases between. The CDR3 sequence is CASSPGATKNIQYF. The CDR3 DNA sequence: TGCGCCAGCAGCCCGGGGGCGACCAAAAACATTCAGTACTTC.

The chain recombines TRBV5-1 with TRBJ2-1; D is uncertain. Germline CDR1 and CDR2: SGHRS and YFSETQ. The CDR3 extends over 15 amino acids. V was clipped by 1 base and J by 2 bases, with 10 bases between them. The chain's CDR3 is CASSLLASAYNEQFF. As DNA, the CDR3 is TGCGCCAGCAGCTTGCTGGCCAGCGCCTACAATGAGCAGTTCTTC.

V usage is TRBV9 and J usage is TRBJ2-3; no clear D. Germline assignment: CDR1 SGDLS and CDR2 YYNGEE. The CDR3 loop spans 12 amino acids. Trimming shortened V by 4 bases and J by 4 bases, and 7 bases separated the two germline ends. CDR3 protein: CASSLFADTQYF. For the CDR3, the DNA is TGTGCCAGCAGCCTCTTCGCAGATACGCAGTATTTT. The whole variable domain, remainder taken from reference TRBV9 and TRBJ2-3, is DSGVTQTPKHLITATGQRVTLRCSPRSGDLSVYWYQQSLDQGLQFLIQYYNGEERAKGNILERFSAQQFPDLHSELNLSSLELGDSALYFCASSLFADTQYFGPGTRLTVL.

This clone has more than one count but fewer than ten. V usage is TRBV5-1 and J usage is TRBJ2-1; TRBD1 agrees at 7 bases. Germline loops: CDR1 SGHRS, CDR2 YFSETQ. The CDR3 contains 16 residues. V was clipped by 0 bases and J by 6 bases; unmatched bases: 9. The CDR3 sequence is CASSLEGQTYLNEQFF. CDR3 sequence (DNA): TGCGCCAGCAGCTTGGAGGGACAGACCTACCTCAATGAGCAGTTCTTC.